This T cell receptor beta chain was recovered during a study of graft-versus-host responses after intestinal transplantation. TCRdb's copy holds only in-frame clones and misses some; the assay was immunoSEQ multiplex PCR. The sample includes tens of thousands of clones, about 93% seen only once; the top ten take 1.1%. Worth noting for this clone: Its target is not known.

The CDR3 loop spans 15 amino acids. V was pared by 3 bases and J by 2 bases, with 15 bases between. The germline gives CDR1 SGHKS, CDR2 YYEKEE (reference sequence). The sequenced sample was unstimulated CD8+ T cells sorted from spleen or lymph node cells, obtained before transplant. This clonotype originated in a human donor who was the organ donor for an intestinal transplant. The chain links TRBV5-5 to TRBJ2-7; TRBD1 is a possible D gene (5 bases). Here the CDR3 reads CASSSPGQFPYEQYF. The CDR3 nucleotides are TGTGCCAGCAGCTCACCAGGGCAGTTCCCCTACGAGCAGTACTTC.